A selection of T cell receptor beta chains follows, all from one sample in a study of T-cell memory formation after mild COVID-19. A single record per CDR3 protein comes from TCRdb applying MiXCR to the 5' RACE reads. The sample has some 290,000 distinct CDR3 sequences; 15% to 20% are singletons. Sequenced input: PBMCs or a T cell subset sorted from them (not recorded which). The receptors derive from a man aged 18-30 years who had mild COVID-19 (a few samples of this study predate the infection). Cell type and time point are not known. Each CDR3 is given with its conserved first and last residue. D genes are given only for firm matches. Only part of the rows carry a size: once, few, many, or a class if the clone is expanded.

cdr3_aa cdr3_nt j_call cdr3_length d_call v_call clone_size
CASSLGGSMQPQHF TGTGCCAGCAGCTTAGGCGGCAGTATGCAGCCCCAGCATTTT TRBJ1-5 14 - TRBV7-2 -
CASSQDFFNADTQYF TGCGCCAGCAGCCAAGATTTCTTCAATGCGGATACGCAGTATTTT TRBJ2-3 15 - TRBV4-3 -
CASSQDGERGTDTQYF TGCGCCAGCAGCCAAGACGGGGAGCGGGGCACAGATACGCAGTATTTT TRBJ2-3 16 - TRBV4-3 few
CASSFSGQVTDTQYF TGTGCCAGCAGTTTTTCGGGACAGGTCACAGATACGCAGTATTTT TRBJ2-3 15 TRBD1 TRBV27 -
CASSQDRLAGGRELFF TGCGCCAGCAGCCAAGATCGACTAGCGGGGGGTCGGGAGCTGTTTTTT TRBJ2-2 16 TRBD2 TRBV4-3 -
CASSRKRGGWETQYF TGTGCCAGCAGCAGGAAGCGGGGGGGCTGGGAGACCCAGTACTTC TRBJ2-5 15 TRBD2 TRBV7-9 few
CASSYSGVQADTQYF TGTGCCAGCAGTTACTCAGGTGTTCAGGCAGATACGCAGTATTTT TRBJ2-3 15 - TRBV6-2/TRBV6-3 -
CASSSVIRGAETQYF TGTGCCAGCAGCTCCGTGATCCGAGGTGCGGAGACCCAGTACTTC TRBJ2-5 15 - TRBV7-9 few
CASSHRGGYGYTF TGTGCCAGCAGCCACAGGGGTGGCTATGGCTACACCTTC TRBJ1-2 13 TRBD1 TRBV11-3 once
CASSFGTPDTQYF TGTGCCAGCAGCTTCGGGACCCCAGATACGCAGTATTTT TRBJ2-3 13 - TRBV9 few
CASMEDRGRQGREGEAFF TGTGCCAGTATGGAGGACAGGGGCCGGCAGGGGAGGGAGGGTGAAGCTTTCTTT TRBJ1-1 18 TRBD1 TRBV19 -
CAGGRDRVVETQYF TGTGCCGGAGGCCGGGACAGGGTTGTAGAGACCCAGTACTTC TRBJ2-5 14 TRBD1 TRBV6-1 -
CASSWRYEQYF TGTGCCAGCAGTTGGCGCTACGAGCAGTACTTC TRBJ2-7 11 - TRBV6-2/TRBV6-3 -
CASSQTMNTEAFF TGCGCCAGCAGCCAGACGATGAACACTGAAGCTTTCTTT TRBJ1-1 13 - TRBV5-1 few
CASSATRGPAGEQFF TGTGCCAGCAGTGCAACCAGGGGGCCCGCTGGTGAGCAGTTCTTC TRBJ2-1 15 TRBD1 TRBV12-3/TRBV12-4 few
CASSPSPAGTGELFF TGCGCCAGCAGTCCTTCTCCGGCGGGAACCGGGGAGCTGTTTTTT TRBJ2-2 15 - TRBV5-1 few